This T cell receptor beta chain was identified during a study of identifying expanded T cells in peripheral blood. Assay used: immunoSEQ multiplex PCR; TCRdb lists only in-frame clones, some missing. The table has approximately 90,000 clones, roughly 86% seen once; the top ten hold around 4%. V was clipped by 2 bases and J by 4 bases, with 15 bases between them. Germline CDR1 is SEHNR and CDR2 is FQNEAQ (reference sequence). The CDR3 consists of 15 residues. This TCR came from a person aged 18 to 75 in good health. The genes are TRBV7-9 and TRBJ2-7, with D perhaps matching TRBD1 (6 bases). Sequencing input: blood. CDR3 nucleotide sequence: TGTGCCAGCAGCTTAATCCGGGACACCTATTACGAGCAGTACTTC. Protein: CASSLIRDTYYEQYF.